A selection of T cell receptor beta chains follows, all from one sample in a study of T cell responses to AZD1222 COVID-19 vaccine. Clones were read by immunoSEQ multiplex PCR, and TCRdb kept only the in-frame ones, dropping some. This sample carries more than 75,000 clones, about 90% of them seen once, and the ten largest clones take about 7.5%. The sequencing used peripheral blood, collected on day 0 of AZD1222 vaccination. These receptor sequences come from an adult in good health. CDR3s include the opening cysteine and the closing phenylalanine or tryptophan.

V	J	CDR3
TRBV6-5	TRBJ1-5	CATSDRVYSNQPQHF
TRBV11-2	TRBJ2-2	CASSLFQGRDTGELFF
TRBV19	TRBJ1-5	CASNKVGGFNQPQHF
TRBV5-6	TRBJ1-1	CASSLDRMAFF
TRBV9	TRBJ2-1	CASSVVIAGVSEQFF
TRBV6-6	TRBJ1-2	CASRSRELGGYTF
TRBV7-9	TRBJ2-7	CASSLNYEQYF
TRBV7-2	TRBJ2-3	CASSTRREGTDTQYF
TRBV7-3	TRBJ2-1	CASSPGLAGGHNEQFF
TRBV18	TRBJ2-3	CASSPPGGGLTDTQYF
TRBV7-3	TRBJ2-4	CASSLNGDTLAKNIQYF
TRBV4-3	TRBJ1-3	CASSQDLGGYSGNTIYF
TRBV5-1	TRBJ2-3	CASSLGGLAGGGPDTQYF
TRBV5-1	TRBJ1-2	CASSRGTSEEYGYTF
TRBV19	TRBJ1-6	CASSRGGDSPLHF
TRBV11-2	TRBJ2-7	CASSVVPGTGAYEQYF
TRBV13	TRBJ2-7	CASSFGLAGGLGEQYF
TRBV4-3	TRBJ1-4	CASSQDGQGDGKLFF
TRBV4-2	TRBJ1-1	CASSQTPGTEAFF
TRBV7-8	TRBJ2-7	CASSFLTGGHEQYF
TRBV2	TRBJ2-7	CASRTGVGSYEQYF
TRBV3-1/TRBV3-2	TRBJ2-3	CASSQASGGWDTQYF
TRBV3-1/TRBV3-2	TRBJ1-1	CASSHGSMNTEAFF
TRBV3-1/TRBV3-2	TRBJ2-7	CASSQAYEQYF
TRBV9	TRBJ2-7	CASSDRDRGHEQYF
TRBV2	TRBJ2-1	CASSAQGVQDNEQFF
TRBV9	TRBJ1-6	CASSVGQAYDSPLHF
TRBV18	TRBJ1-1	CASSPRGTGARNTEAFF
TRBV24-1	TRBJ2-1	CATRSLEGEGSYNEQFF
TRBV19	TRBJ2-7	CASSIGSGTGVYEQYF
TRBV10-3	TRBJ1-5	CAITRDPQGQPQHF
TRBV10-2	TRBJ1-4	CASRRGNEKLFF
TRBV18	TRBJ2-3	CASSAGRGTDTQYF
TRBV20-1	TRBJ1-2	CSASTGWGSYGYTF
TRBV6-5	TRBJ2-2	CASLRDRGDGELFF
TRBV7-3	TRBJ2-7	CASSWTASAEQYF
TRBV7-2	TRBJ1-5	CASSLTAQSAQHF
TRBV6-6	TRBJ2-1	CASSIPGQGRNEQFF
TRBV5-1	TRBJ1-4	CASSLGPQGTNEKLFF
TRBV27	TRBJ1-1	CASTQGGEAFF
TRBV18	TRBJ1-1	CASSLGQGSPEAFF
TRBV6-8	TRBJ1-2	CASSYPPGNYGYTF